The TCR beta chain under discussion was sequenced for a study of shared clonotypes between healthy human individuals. CD45RO-negative, CCR7-positively selected cells formed the naive CD8 fraction, excluding terminally differentiated effector memory CD45RA+ cells. The study's findings and limits: Non-shared clonotypes had lower generation probabilities than those shared by all four donors.

As regards this clone: The antigen is not known.

Some clones are missing from TCRdb's copy, which holds only in-frame ones; the method was immunoSEQ multiplex PCR. Of about 2.2 million clones in the sample, 85% to 95% were seen once. The CDR3 contains 16 residues. Germline CDR1 MNHEY, CDR2 SVGAGI. Germline trimming cut 2 bases from V and 7 bases from J; bases unmatched to any gene: 10. Sequencing input: naive CD8+ T cells from PBMCs. The TCR was taken from a man between 18 and 29 years old in good health. Some clones in this sample may be carry-over from other donors' samples. The V gene is TRBV6-5, the J gene TRBJ1-2; 10 bases align to TRBD1. CDR3 amino acids: CASSYVDRGRSSGYTF. CDR3 nucleotides: TGTGCCAGCAGTTACGTCGACAGGGGGCGATCGAGTGGCTACACCTTC.